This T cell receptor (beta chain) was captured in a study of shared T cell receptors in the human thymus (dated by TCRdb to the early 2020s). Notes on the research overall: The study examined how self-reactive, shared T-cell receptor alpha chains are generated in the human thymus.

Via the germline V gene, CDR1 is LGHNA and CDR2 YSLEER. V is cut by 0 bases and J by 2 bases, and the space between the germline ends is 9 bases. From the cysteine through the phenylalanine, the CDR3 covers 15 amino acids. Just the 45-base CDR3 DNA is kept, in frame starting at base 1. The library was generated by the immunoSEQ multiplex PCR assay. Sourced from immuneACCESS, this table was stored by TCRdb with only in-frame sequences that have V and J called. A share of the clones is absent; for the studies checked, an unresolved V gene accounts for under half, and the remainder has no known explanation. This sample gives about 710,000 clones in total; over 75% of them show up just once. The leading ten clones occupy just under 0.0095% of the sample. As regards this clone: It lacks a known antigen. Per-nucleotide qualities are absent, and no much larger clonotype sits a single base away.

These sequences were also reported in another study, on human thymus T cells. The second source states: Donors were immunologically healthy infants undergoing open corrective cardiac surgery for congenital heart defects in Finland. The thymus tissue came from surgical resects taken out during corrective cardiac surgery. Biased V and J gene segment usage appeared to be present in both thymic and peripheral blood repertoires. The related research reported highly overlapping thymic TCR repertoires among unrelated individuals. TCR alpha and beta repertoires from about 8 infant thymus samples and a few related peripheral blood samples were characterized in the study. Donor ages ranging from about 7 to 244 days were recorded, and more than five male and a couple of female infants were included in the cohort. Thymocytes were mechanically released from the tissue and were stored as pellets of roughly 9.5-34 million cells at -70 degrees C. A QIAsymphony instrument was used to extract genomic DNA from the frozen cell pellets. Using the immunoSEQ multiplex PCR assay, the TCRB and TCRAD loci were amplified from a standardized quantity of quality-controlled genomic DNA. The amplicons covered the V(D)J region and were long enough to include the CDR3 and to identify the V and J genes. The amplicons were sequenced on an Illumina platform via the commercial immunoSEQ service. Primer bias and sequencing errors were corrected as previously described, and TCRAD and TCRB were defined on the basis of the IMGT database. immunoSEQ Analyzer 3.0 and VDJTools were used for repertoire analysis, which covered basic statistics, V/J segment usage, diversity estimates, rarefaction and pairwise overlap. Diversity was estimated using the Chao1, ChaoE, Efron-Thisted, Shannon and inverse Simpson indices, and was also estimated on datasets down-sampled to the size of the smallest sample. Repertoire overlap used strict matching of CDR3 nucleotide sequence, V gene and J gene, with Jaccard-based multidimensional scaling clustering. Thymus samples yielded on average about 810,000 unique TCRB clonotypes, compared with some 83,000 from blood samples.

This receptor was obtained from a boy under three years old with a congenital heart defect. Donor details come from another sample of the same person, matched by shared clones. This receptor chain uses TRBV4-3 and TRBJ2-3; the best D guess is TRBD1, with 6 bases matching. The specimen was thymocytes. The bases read TGCGCCAGCAGCCAAGAAACAGGGTTCACAGATACGCAGTATTTT. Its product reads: CASSQETGFTDTQYF.